The clone carrying this T cell receptor beta chain appeared a few times. Its specificity is not known. The data are from a study of blood T cells in healthy people across ages. Study results and limitations: Any changes in expanded clonotypes were possibly confounded, as donor CMV status remained unknown. PBMCs were not sorted, which prevented a conclusive comparison of naive versus antigen-experienced cells. TCR beta diversity, measured per million T cells, fell in a roughly linear way with age.

Sample-barcoded 5' priming and a J-beta primer mix drove a second PCR of about 6 to 12 cycles. Each sample yielded at least 3 million CDR3-containing paired-end reads. TCRdb reprocessed the 5' RACE reads with MiXCR, giving one entry per CDR3 protein. In the table there are about 1.4 million distinct CDR3 sequences, approximately 60% of which are singletons. This CDR3 spans 14 amino acids. The germline gives CDR1 SQVTM, CDR2 ANQGSEA. Trimming stripped 4 bases from V and 4 bases from J, with 15 bases between. This chain uses TRBV29-1 with TRBJ2-3, with TRBD2 as a possible D gene (5 bases). The sample was blood. The clonotype was recovered from a young man in good health. CDR3 protein: CSVVLAGWADTQYF. The DNA of the CDR3 is TGCAGCGTTGTTCTGGCGGGTTGGGCAGATACGCAGTATTTT.